This T cell receptor beta chain is drawn from a study of technical replicates of blood from several donors. Germline V gene lookup returns CDR1 MNHNS and CDR2 SASEGT. The CDR3 spans 16 residues. In regard to this clone: A read error may produce the germline difference seen at one junction end.

The method was immunoSEQ multiplex PCR; TCRdb's version includes in-frame clones alone and lacks a portion of them. The sample includes about 84,000 clones, 93% of them seen just once. This chain joins TRBV6-1 and TRBJ2-5; 13 bases match TRBD2. The origin of this receptor is a human donor in good health. Sequenced: T cells isolated from PBMCs. CDR3 amino acids: CASSENGILAGGRGDF. The CDR3 DNA reads as TGTGCCAGCAGTGAAAATGGGATACTAGCGGGGGGGCGCGGCGACTTC.